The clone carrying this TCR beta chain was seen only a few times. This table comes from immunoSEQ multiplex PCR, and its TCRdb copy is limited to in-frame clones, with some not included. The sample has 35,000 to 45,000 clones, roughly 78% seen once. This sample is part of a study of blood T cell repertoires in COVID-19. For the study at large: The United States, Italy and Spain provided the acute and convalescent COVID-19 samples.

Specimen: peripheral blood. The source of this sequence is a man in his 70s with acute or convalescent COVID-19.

The CDR3 spells CASGQGRVVSYEQYF. The CDR3 DNA reads TGTGCCAGCGGCCAAGGCAGGGTTGTATCCTACGAGCAGTACTTC. This rearrangement joins TRBV6-5 to TRBJ2-7; a possible D gene is TRBD1 (5 bases). CDR3 length equals 15 residues. CDR1 is MNHEY, CDR2 SVGAGI, per germline. V lost 8 bases and J lost 1, with 18 bases in between.